These 4 T cell receptor beta chains came from one sample sequenced in a study of patients and donors after allogeneic stem cell transplantation. MiXCR, applied by TCRdb to the RT-PCR reads, yields one record per CDR3 protein. The profile shows about a million distinct CDR3 sequences, more than 15% of them singletons. The specimen was blood, either unsorted or a sorted T cell fraction (not recorded which). These receptor sequences come from a human donor who was either an allogeneic HSCT recipient or a stem cell or donor lymphocyte infusion donor (not recorded which). It is not recorded whose cells these are; they may come from a transplant donor.

The chain is built from TRBV2 and TRBJ2-2, with D possibly matching TRBD2 (5 bases). From germline, CDR1 is SNHLY and CDR2 FYNNEI. Trimming left V 6 bases short and J 1 base short, with 12 bases between. There are 15 residues in the CDR3. CDR3 protein: CASRGREMNTGELFF. The CDR3 DNA reads as TGTGCCAGCAGAGGCCGGGAAATGAACACCGGGGAGCTGTTTTTT.

V usage is TRBV3-1 and J usage is TRBJ2-7; 10 bases align to TRBD2. Germline loops: CDR1 LGHDT, CDR2 YNNKEL (reference sequence). The CDR3 spans 14 residues. The junction had 3 bases not matched to a gene; V was cut back by 4 bases and J by 3 bases. The CDR3 DNA follows: TGTGCCAGCAGCCCAGCGGGGGGGCTCTACGAGCAGTACTTC. This gives the protein CASSPAGGLYEQYF.

In the case of this clonotype: This may arise from a read error, as a much more abundant clone is one base away. The chain is built from TRBV27 and TRBJ1-5; no clear D. This CDR3 contains 13 residues. CDR1 is MNHEY, CDR2 SMNVEV, per germline (reference sequence). V shed 2 bases and J shed 5 bases, with 7 bases lying between them. CDR3 coding DNA: TGTGCCAGCAGTTTACGGCCTGATCAGCCCCAGCATTTT. Protein product: CASSLRPDQPQHF.

This clonotype was found many times. V gene TRBV20-1 combines with J gene TRBJ2-4; 9 bases fit TRBD1. The length of the CDR3 is 16 residues. J gave up 3 bases and V 1 base, and 7 bases lay outside the gene matches. Germline assignment: CDR1 DFQATT and CDR2 SNEGSKA (reference sequence). CDR3 residues: CSARGTGGVVKNIQYF. CDR3 DNA sequence: TGCAGTGCTAGAGGAACAGGGGGCGTAGTCAAAAACATTCAGTACTTC.